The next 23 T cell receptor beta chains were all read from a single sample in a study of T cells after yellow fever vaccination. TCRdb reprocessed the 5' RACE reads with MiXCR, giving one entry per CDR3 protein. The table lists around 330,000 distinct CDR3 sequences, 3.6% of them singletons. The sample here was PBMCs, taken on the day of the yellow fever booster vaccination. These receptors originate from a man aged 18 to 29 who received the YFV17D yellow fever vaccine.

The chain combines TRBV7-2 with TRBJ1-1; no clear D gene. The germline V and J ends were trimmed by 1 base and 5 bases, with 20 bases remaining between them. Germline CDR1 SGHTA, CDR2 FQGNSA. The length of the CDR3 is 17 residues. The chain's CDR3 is CASSLGIRAALGTEAFF. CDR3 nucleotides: TGTGCCAGCAGCTTAGGAATCCGGGCAGCTTTGGGAACTGAAGCTTTCTTT.

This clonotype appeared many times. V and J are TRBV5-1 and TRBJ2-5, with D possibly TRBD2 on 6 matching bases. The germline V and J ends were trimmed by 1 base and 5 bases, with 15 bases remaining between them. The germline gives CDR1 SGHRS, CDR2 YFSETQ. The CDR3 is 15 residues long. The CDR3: CASSLLSSALETQYF. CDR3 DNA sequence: TGCGCCAGCAGCTTGTTGTCTAGCGCTCTCGAGACCCAGTACTTC.

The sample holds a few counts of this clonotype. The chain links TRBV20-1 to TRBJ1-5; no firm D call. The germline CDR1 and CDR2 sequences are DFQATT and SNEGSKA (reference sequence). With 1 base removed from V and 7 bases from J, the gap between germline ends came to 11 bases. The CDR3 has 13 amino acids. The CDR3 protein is CSARAWVGQPQHF. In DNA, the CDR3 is TGCAGTGCTAGAGCTTGGGTTGGGCAGCCCCAGCATTTT.

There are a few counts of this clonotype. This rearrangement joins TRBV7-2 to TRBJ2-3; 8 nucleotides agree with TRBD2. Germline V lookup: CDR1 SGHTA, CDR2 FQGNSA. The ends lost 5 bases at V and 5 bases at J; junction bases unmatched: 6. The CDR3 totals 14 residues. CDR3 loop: CASSRTSSGDTQYF. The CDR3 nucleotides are TGTGCCAGCAGCCGGACTAGCTCGGGAGATACGCAGTATTTT.

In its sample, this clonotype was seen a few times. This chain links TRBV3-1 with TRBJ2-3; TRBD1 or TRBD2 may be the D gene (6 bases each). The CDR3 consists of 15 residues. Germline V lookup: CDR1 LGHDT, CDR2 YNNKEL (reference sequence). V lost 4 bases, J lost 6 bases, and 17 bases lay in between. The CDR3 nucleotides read TGTGCCAGCAGCCCGGGGGCCATCGGAAGTGATACGCAGTATTTT. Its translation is CASSPGAIGSDTQYF.

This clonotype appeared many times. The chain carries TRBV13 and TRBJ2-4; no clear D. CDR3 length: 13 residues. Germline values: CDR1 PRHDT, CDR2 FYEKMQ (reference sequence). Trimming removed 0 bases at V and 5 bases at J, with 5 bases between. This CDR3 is CASSLGAENIQYF. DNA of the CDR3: TGTGCCAGCAGCTTAGGGGCGGAAAACATTCAGTACTTC.

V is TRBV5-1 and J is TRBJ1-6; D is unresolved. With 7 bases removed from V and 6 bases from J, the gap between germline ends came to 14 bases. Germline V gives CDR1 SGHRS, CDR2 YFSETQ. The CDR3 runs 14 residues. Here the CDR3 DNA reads TGCGCCAGCCAGGCCTCGACCCCTAATTCACCCCTCCACTTT. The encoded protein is CASQASTPNSPLHF.

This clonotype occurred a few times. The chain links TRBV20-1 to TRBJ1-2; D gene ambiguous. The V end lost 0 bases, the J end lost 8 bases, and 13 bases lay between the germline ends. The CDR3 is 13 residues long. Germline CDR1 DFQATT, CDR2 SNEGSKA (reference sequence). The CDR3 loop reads CSARDTAPRGYTF. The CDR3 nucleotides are TGCAGTGCTAGAGATACGGCCCCCCGGGGCTACACCTTC.

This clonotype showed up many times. CDR3 residues: CASSLDVGTGSNGYTF. As DNA, the CDR3 is TGTGCCAGCAGCTTGGACGTCGGGACAGGGTCTAATGGCTACACCTTC. The genes are TRBV5-5 and TRBJ1-2, with 9 nucleotides matching TRBD1. V shed 0 bases and J 6 bases; nucleotides not matched to a gene: 9. CDR1 SGHKS and CDR2 YYEKEE come from the germline V gene (reference sequence). The CDR3 runs to 16 residues.

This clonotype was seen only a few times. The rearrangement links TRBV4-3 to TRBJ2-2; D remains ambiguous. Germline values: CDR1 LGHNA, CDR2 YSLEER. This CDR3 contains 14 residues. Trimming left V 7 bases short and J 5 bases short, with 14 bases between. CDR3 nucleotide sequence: TGCGCCAGCACTTGGAGAGTCTGGACCGGGGAGCTGTTTTTT. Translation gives CASTWRVWTGELFF.

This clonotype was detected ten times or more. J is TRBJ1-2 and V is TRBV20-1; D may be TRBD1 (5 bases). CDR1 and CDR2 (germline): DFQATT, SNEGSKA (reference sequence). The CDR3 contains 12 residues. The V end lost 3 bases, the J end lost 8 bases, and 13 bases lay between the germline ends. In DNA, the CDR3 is TGCAGTGCTAGTTTGCCGGGGCCGGGCTACACCTTC. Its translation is CSASLPGPGYTF.

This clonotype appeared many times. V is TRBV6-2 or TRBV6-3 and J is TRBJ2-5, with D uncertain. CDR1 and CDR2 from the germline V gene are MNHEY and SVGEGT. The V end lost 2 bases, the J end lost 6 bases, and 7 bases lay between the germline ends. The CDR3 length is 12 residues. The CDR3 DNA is TGTGCCAGCAGTTACCCGGAACAGACCCAGTACTTC. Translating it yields CASSYPEQTQYF.

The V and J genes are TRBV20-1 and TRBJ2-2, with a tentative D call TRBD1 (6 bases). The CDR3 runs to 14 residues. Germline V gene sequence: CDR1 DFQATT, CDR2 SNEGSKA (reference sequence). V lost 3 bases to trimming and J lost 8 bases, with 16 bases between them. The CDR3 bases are TGCAGTGCTAGGGCCGAATGGGGGCCTGGGGAGCTGTTTTTT. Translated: CSARAEWGPGELFF.

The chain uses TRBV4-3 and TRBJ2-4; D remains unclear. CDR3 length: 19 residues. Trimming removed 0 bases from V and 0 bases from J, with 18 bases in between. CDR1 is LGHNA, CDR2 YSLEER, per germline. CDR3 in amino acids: CASSQDIPPRSLAKNIQYF. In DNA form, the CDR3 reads TGCGCCAGCAGCCAAGATATTCCCCCTCGGAGTCTAGCCAAAAACATTCAGTACTTC.

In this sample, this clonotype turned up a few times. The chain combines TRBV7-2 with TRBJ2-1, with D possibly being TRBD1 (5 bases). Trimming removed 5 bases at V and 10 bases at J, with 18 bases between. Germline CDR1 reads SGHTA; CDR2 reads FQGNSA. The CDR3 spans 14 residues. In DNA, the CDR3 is TGTGCCAGCAGCCGCCGGGTAGGGGTCCAGGAGCAGTTCTTC. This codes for CASSRRVGVQEQFF.

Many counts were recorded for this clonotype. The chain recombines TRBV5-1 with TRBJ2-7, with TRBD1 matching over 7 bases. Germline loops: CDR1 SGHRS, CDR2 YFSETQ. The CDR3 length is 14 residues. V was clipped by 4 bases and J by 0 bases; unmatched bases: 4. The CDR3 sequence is CASSGTASSYEQYF. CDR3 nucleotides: TGCGCCAGCAGCGGGACAGCGAGCTCCTACGAGCAGTACTTC.

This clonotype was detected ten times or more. The CDR3 sequence: CASSRMDRNNSPLHF. The DNA of the CDR3 is TGTGCCAGCAGCAGGATGGACAGAAATAATTCACCCCTCCACTTT. This chain links TRBV7-2 with TRBJ1-6; a weak D match, TRBD1 (6 bases). The CDR3 consists of 15 residues. Germline CDR1 reads SGHTA; CDR2 reads FQGNSA. The V end lost 5 bases, the J end lost 5 bases, and 13 bases lay between the germline ends. Complete variable domain (other parts from reference TRBV7-2 and TRBJ1-6): GAGVSQSPSNKVTEKGKDVELRCDPISGHTALYWYRQSLGQGLEFLIYFQGNSAPDKSGLPSDRFSAERTGGSVSTLTIQRTQQEDSAVYLCASSRMDRNNSPLHFGNGTRLTVT.

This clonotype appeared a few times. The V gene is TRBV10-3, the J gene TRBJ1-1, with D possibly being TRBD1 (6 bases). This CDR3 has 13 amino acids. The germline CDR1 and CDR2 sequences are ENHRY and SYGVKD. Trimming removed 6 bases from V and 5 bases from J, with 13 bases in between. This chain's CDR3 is CAISEGGRTEAFF. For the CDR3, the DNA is TGTGCCATCAGCGAGGGGGGGCGAACTGAAGCTTTCTTT.

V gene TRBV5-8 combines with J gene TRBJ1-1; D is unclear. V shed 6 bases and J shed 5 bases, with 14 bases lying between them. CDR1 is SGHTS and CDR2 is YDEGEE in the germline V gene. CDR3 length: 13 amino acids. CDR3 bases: TGTGCCAGCACCCTGGTCGGAGATACTGAAGCTTTCTTT. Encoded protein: CASTLVGDTEAFF.

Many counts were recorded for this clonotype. The DNA for the CDR3 is TGTGCCAGCAGCTTAGTCCGGGGCTACGAGCAGTACTTC. Protein product: CASSLVRGYEQYF. This sequence joins TRBV7-2 and TRBJ2-7; possible D gene TRBD2, 5 bases. V lost 1 base, J lost 3 bases, and 7 bases lay in between. The CDR3 has 13 amino acids. CDR1 is SGHTA and CDR2 is FQGNSA in the germline V gene.

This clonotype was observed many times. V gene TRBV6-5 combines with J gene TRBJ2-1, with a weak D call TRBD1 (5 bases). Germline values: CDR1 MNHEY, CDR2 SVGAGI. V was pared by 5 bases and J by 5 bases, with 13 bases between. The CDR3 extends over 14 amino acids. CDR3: CASSQLQGNNEQFF. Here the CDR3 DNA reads TGTGCCAGCAGTCAACTCCAGGGAAACAATGAGCAGTTCTTC.

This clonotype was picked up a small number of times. CDR3 bases: TGCGCCAGCAGCTTGGAAGGCAGTAGCTACACCTTC. Translating it yields CASSLEGSSYTF. This chain connects TRBV5-1 to TRBJ1-2; D is unresolved. Germline V gene lookup returns CDR1 SGHRS and CDR2 YFSETQ. This CDR3 is 12 amino acids long. The V gene lost 0 bases and the J gene lost 9 bases, with 9 bases spanning the gap.

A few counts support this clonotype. The CDR3 bases are TGCGCCAGCAGCCGGGGACCCGGCGCCCGGGGAGAGCAGTACTTC. It specifies CASSRGPGARGEQYF. The chain employs TRBV4-1 and TRBJ2-7; D possibly uses TRBD1 or TRBD2 (5 bases each). Germline V gene data show CDR1 as MGHRA and CDR2 as YSYEKL. This CDR3 has 15 residues. Trimming shortened V by 4 bases and J by 7 bases, and 20 bases separated the two germline ends.